This T cell receptor (beta chain) was observed in a study of OX40 agonist ivuxolimab in advanced cancers. Trimming cost V 0 bases and J 8 bases, with 19 bases left between them. This CDR3 has 16 amino acids. The germline gives CDR1 LGHNA, CDR2 YSLEER. This clone was seen just once. The protocol was immunoSEQ multiplex PCR, while the TCRdb copy is restricted to in-frame clones and leaves out a portion. Among some 19,000 clones, 55% to 80% were seen once, and the ten largest hold approximately 24%. This specimen was CD4+ or CD8+ T cells sorted from blood, taken in a trial of the OX40 agonist ivuxolimab. This sequence joins TRBV4-3 and TRBJ1-1; D gene ambiguous. This sequence was found in an adult with an advanced solid tumor such as melanoma, head and neck, liver or kidney cancer. As DNA, the CDR3 is TGCGCCAGCAGCCAAGATCCCCACGGGAGGGCACGGGAAGCTTTCTTT. This translates into CASSQDPHGRAREAFF.